These 27 T cell receptor beta chains were sequenced from one sample in a study of spatial heterogeneity in lung cancer. Study-wide results and caveats: Tumor mutation counts were tracked by expanded intratumoral alpha and beta TCR counts.

These receptors' antigens are unknown. Time point: sample taken at primary tumor resection. MiXCR, run by TCRdb on the 5' RACE reads, gives a single entry per CDR3 protein. The table includes some 7,000 distinct CDR3 sequences, 10% to 15% detected once. Here the sequenced sample was lung tumor tissue, taken at surgery. These receptors were collected from a male donor with early-stage non-small cell lung cancer.

This clonotype occurred many times. Because the library targeted alpha chains, this beta chain is an off-target read whose size means little. The chain uses TRBV19 and TRBJ1-5, with no clear D. CDR3 length equals 15 residues. Between the trimmed V and J ends, which lost 7 bases and 2 bases, there was a span of 15 bases. Looked up from germline, CDR1 is LNHDA and CDR2 is SQIVND (reference sequence). CDR3 in amino acids: CASTPRGMGNQPQHF. As DNA, the CDR3 is TGTGCCAGTACGCCCCGCGGAATGGGCAATCAGCCCCAGCATTTT.

This clonotype is large (0.1 to 1%) within its sample. A library made for alpha chains picked up this beta chain off target, so its size means little. V usage is TRBV28 and J usage is TRBJ1-1; 7 nucleotides match TRBD1. The CDR3 is made up of 15 amino acids. The germline V gene has CDR1 MDHEN and CDR2 SYDVKM. J lost 0 bases, V lost 3 bases, and 4 bases had no gene match. Here the CDR3 reads CASSFRGRLNTEAFF. CDR3 in DNA: TGTGCCAGCAGTTTCAGGGGGAGGTTGAACACTGAAGCTTTCTTT.

Of note for this clonotype: This beta chain slipped into a library made for alpha chains as a stray read, so its size is not meaningful. The gene calls are TRBV7-3 and TRBJ1-5; D not resolved. The CDR3 length is 13 residues. The V gene lost 1 base and the J gene lost 0 bases, with 1 base spanning the gap. Germline assignment: CDR1 SGHTA and CDR2 FQGTGA. CDR3 DNA sequence: TGTGCCAGCAGCTTAAGTAGCAATCAGCCCCAGCATTTT. This codes for CASSLSSNQPQHF.

Comment on this clonotype: As an off-target read in a library built for alpha chains, this beta chain has a frequency of little significance. This chain joins TRBV5-4 and TRBJ2-1; no reliable D call. Looked up from germline, CDR1 is SGHNT and CDR2 is YYREEE (reference sequence). The V end lost 0 bases, the J end lost 3 bases, and 7 bases lay between the germline ends. The CDR3 consists of 14 residues. For the CDR3, the DNA is TGTGCCAGCAGCTTGGGTCCTAGCTACAATGAGCAGTTCTTC. Translating gives CASSLGPSYNEQFF.

This clonotype qualifies as medium-sized. Being off target in a library aimed at alpha chains, this beta chain has a size of little meaning. The rearrangement links TRBV18 to TRBJ2-7; 9 bases match TRBD1. This CDR3 region has 14 residues. V was clipped by 6 bases and J by 0 bases; unmatched bases: 3. Germline V lookup: CDR1 KGHSH, CDR2 LQKENI. The CDR3 nucleotides read TGTGCCAGCTCTGACAGGGGGGGCTCCTACGAGCAGTACGTC. Translating it yields CASSDRGGSYEQYV.

Ten or more counts support this clonotype. For a library built for alpha chains, this beta chain is a stray read; little rests on its size. The rearrangement uses TRBV12-3 or TRBV12-4 and TRBJ2-1; tentative D call: TRBD1 (5 bases). This CDR3 region has 16 residues. The V end lost 3 bases, the J end lost 6 bases, and 18 bases lay between the germline ends. The CDR3 nucleotides read TGTGCCAGCAGTTTTCAGGGCCTATTTGAGGTCAATGAGCAGTTCTTC. It codes for CASSFQGLFEVNEQFF.

Of note for this clonotype: As an off-target read in a library built for alpha chains, this beta chain has a frequency of little significance. Here the CDR3 reads CASSFGRAVYNEQFF. Here the CDR3 DNA reads TGTGCCAGCAGCTTCGGCAGGGCAGTCTACAATGAGCAGTTCTTC. The chain links TRBV7-2 to TRBJ2-1; tentative D call: TRBD1 (5 bases). With 3 bases removed from V and 3 bases from J, the gap between germline ends came to 12 bases. Germline-derived CDR1 and CDR2 are SGHTA and FQGNSA. The CDR3 length is 15 residues.

This clonotype counts as medium-sized. This beta chain represents an off-target read in a library built for alpha chains; its size is of limited meaning. The chain is built from TRBV4-1 and TRBJ2-4; D call uncertain. CDR1 and CDR2 (germline): MGHRA, YSYEKL. The V and J ends lost 1 base and 0 bases respectively, with 10 bases between them. The CDR3 spans 16 residues. In nucleotides, the CDR3 is TGCGCCAGCAGCCAAGGTGCGGACCTAGCCAAAAACATTCAGTACTTC. This gives the protein CASSQGADLAKNIQYF.

In this sample, this clonotype turned up many times. The size of this beta chain means little, since it is a stray read in a library made for alpha chains. The gene calls are TRBV20-1 and TRBJ1-1; no firm D call. Germline lookup yields CDR1 DFQATT and CDR2 SNEGSKA (reference sequence). The length of the CDR3 is 12 residues. Trimming pared 1 base from V and 0 bases from J, leaving 3 bases between. This chain's CDR3 is CSARGVNTEAFF. DNA of the CDR3: TGCAGTGCTAGAGGGGTGAACACTGAAGCTTTCTTT.

There are many counts of this clonotype. A library prepared for alpha chains yielded this beta chain as an off-target read; its size is of little meaning. The V call is TRBV4-2, the J call TRBJ2-1; no clear D. The CDR3 spans 15 residues. The V end lost 3 bases, the J end lost 0 bases, and 9 bases lay between the germline ends. From germline, CDR1 is LGHNA and CDR2 YNFKEQ. The CDR3 loop reads CASSQGRFSYNEQFF. The DNA for the CDR3 is TGTGCCAGCAGCCAGGGTAGATTCTCCTACAATGAGCAGTTCTTC.

By sample share, this clonotype is medium-sized (0.01 to 0.1%). For a library built for alpha chains, this beta chain is a stray read; little rests on its size. The rearrangement uses TRBV3-1 and TRBJ1-3, with D maybe TRBD1 (5 bases). Trimming left V 8 bases short and J 4 bases short, with 12 bases between. Germline lookup yields CDR1 LGHDT and CDR2 YNNKEL (reference sequence). This CDR3 region has 13 residues. Here the CDR3 reads CASWKGHGNTIYF. Here the CDR3 DNA reads TGTGCCAGCTGGAAGGGGCACGGAAACACCATATATTTT.

This clonotype came up many times. A library made for alpha chains picked up this beta chain off target, so its size means little. The V call is TRBV9, the J call TRBJ1-1; possible D gene TRBD1, 5 bases. The germline CDR1 and CDR2 sequences are SGDLS and YYNGEE. The CDR3 loop spans 17 amino acids. Trimming left V 0 bases short and J 3 bases short, with 18 bases between. The CDR3 here is CASSVAVSVGPYTEAFF. In DNA, the CDR3 is TGTGCCAGCAGCGTAGCGGTTTCTGTGGGGCCCTACACTGAAGCTTTCTTT.

This clonotype showed up many times. As an off-target read in a library built for alpha chains, this beta chain has a frequency of little significance. V and J are TRBV5-1 and TRBJ2-3; no definite D call. Trimming took off 4 bases at V and 0 bases at J, with 9 bases between the two ends. The germline gives CDR1 SGHRS, CDR2 YFSETQ. The CDR3 extends over 14 amino acids. Written as DNA, the CDR3 is TGCGCCAGCAGCCCAGCCCGTAGCACAGATACGCAGTATTTT. The encoded protein is CASSPARSTDTQYF. Combining the CDR3 with reference TRBV5-1 and TRBJ2-3 gives the whole variable domain KAGVTQTPRYLIKTRGQQVTLSCSPISGHRSVSWYQQTPGQGLQFLFEYFSETQRNKGNFPGRFSGRQFSNSRSEMNVSTLELGDSALYLCASSPARSTDTQYFGPGTRLTVL.

This clonotype was detected many times. Found in a library prepared for alpha chains, this beta chain is an off-target read, and its abundance has little meaning. The chain is built from TRBV14 and TRBJ2-1, with 13 bases aligning to TRBD2. CDR1 is SGHDN and CDR2 is FVKESK in the germline V gene. V was clipped by 2 bases and J by 7 bases; unmatched bases: 5. This CDR3 has 16 residues. CDR3 sequence reads: CASSQPGLAGKNEQFF. In nucleotides, the CDR3 is TGTGCCAGCAGCCAACCGGGACTAGCGGGAAAAAATGAGCAGTTCTTC.

Ten or more counts support this clonotype. This beta chain appears as a stray read in a library generated for alpha chains; its size is not informative. The chain employs TRBV23-1 and TRBJ2-5; 9 bases are shared with TRBD2. TRBV23-1 is flagged as an ORF with uncertain function. V gave up 0 bases and J gave up 4 bases; unmatched junction bases: 0. This CDR3 contains 14 residues. CDR3 nucleotide sequence: TGCGCCAGCAGTCAATCTAGCGGGGGAGAGACCCAGTACTTC. Its protein is CASSQSSGGETQYF.

This clonotype has ten or more counts. This beta chain turned up in a library designed for alpha chains; as an off-target read, its abundance says little. The chain has TRBV12-3 or TRBV12-4 and TRBJ1-5, with a possible D match to TRBD1 (6 bases). This CDR3 contains 14 residues. V gave up 2 bases and J gave up 6 bases, with 11 bases separating them. The chain's CDR3 is CASSLRGRSQPQHF. The CDR3 DNA reads as TGTGCCAGCAGTTTAAGGGGGAGAAGTCAGCCCCAGCATTTT.

This clonotype appeared many times. This beta chain was picked up by a library intended for alpha chains and is off target, so its count carries little meaning. The chain joins TRBV7-2 to TRBJ1-2; maybe TRBD1 (6 bases). V was cut by 0 bases and J by 4 bases, with 9 bases left in between. Germline V lookup: CDR1 SGHTA, CDR2 FQGNSA. CDR3 length equals 14 residues. The CDR3 nucleotides are TGTGCCAGCAGCTTAGCGAGGGGGTCCTATGGCTACACCTTC. Translating it yields CASSLARGSYGYTF.

At least ten counts were recorded for this clonotype. Since the library was made to target alpha chains, this beta chain is a stray read and its abundance is not meaningful. The V gene is TRBV10-3, the J gene TRBJ1-5; D not resolved. This CDR3 comprises 15 residues. Germline V gene data show CDR1 as ENHRY and CDR2 as SYGVKD. The V end was cut by 11 bases, the J end by 4 bases, with 21 bases between. CDR3 DNA sequence: TGTGCCGTACGTGAAAACGCGGGCGATAATCAGCCCCAGCATTTT. Translated, it gives CAVRENAGDNQPQHF.

This clonotype was found once. This beta chain is off target for a library built for alpha chains, so its abundance means little. The chain carries TRBV6-5 and TRBJ1-1; 7 bases match TRBD1. The CDR3 totals 14 residues. CDR1 is MNHEY, CDR2 SVGAGI, per germline. V gave up 7 bases and J gave up 0 bases; unmatched junction bases: 5. The CDR3 protein is CASTLTGMNTEAFF. CDR3 sequence (DNA): TGTGCCAGCACCTTGACAGGGATGAACACTGAAGCTTTCTTT.

This clonotype was seen repeatedly, ten times or more. This beta chain is an off-target read within a library intended for alpha chains, so its frequency means little. J is TRBJ1-6 and V is TRBV12-3 or TRBV12-4; weak D call: TRBD1 (6 bases). Trimming removed 5 bases at V and 6 bases at J, with 8 bases between. The CDR3 has 13 residues. CDR3 coding DNA: TGTGCCAGCAGTGCGGGGGCTAATTCACCCCTCCACTTT. It encodes CASSAGANSPLHF.

At least ten counts were recorded for this clonotype. A library made for alpha chains picked up this beta chain off target, so its size means little. The chain has TRBV15 and TRBJ1-5; tentative D call: TRBD1 (5 bases). Germline lookup yields CDR1 LNHNV and CDR2 YYDKDF (reference sequence). CDR3 length: 13 amino acids. With 0 bases removed from V and 7 bases from J, the gap between germline ends came to 7 bases. The chain's CDR3 is CATSRDRGQPQHF. CDR3 in DNA: TGTGCCACCAGCAGAGATCGGGGGCAGCCCCAGCATTTT.

This clonotype was observed many times. In a library made to pick up alpha chains, this beta chain is a stray read with a size that means little. V and J are TRBV5-1 and TRBJ1-2, with D possibly matching TRBD1 (5 bases). Germline V gene sequence: CDR1 SGHRS, CDR2 YFSETQ. The ends were cut back, 7 bases at V and 8 bases at J, with 18 bases in the middle. This CDR3 has 13 residues. In DNA form, the CDR3 reads TGCGCCAGCTGGGGACGTCTGCGCGAAGGCTACACCTTC. Translation: CASWGRLREGYTF.

This clonotype was picked up a small number of times. Because this beta chain is a stray read in a library intended to capture alpha chains, its abundance should not be given much weight. This sequence joins TRBV4-2 and TRBJ2-7; no clear D gene. Trimming cost V 3 bases and J 4 bases, with 10 bases left between them. CDR1 and CDR2 (germline): LGHNA, YNFKEQ. This CDR3 contains 13 residues. CDR3 in amino acids: CASSQRIRYEQYF. The DNA for the CDR3 is TGTGCCAGCAGCCAGAGAATAAGGTACGAGCAGTACTTC.

This clonotype has at least ten counts. Found in a library prepared for alpha chains, this beta chain is an off-target read, and its abundance has little meaning. The V and J genes are TRBV9 and TRBJ1-6; no reliable D call. This CDR3 region has 13 residues. The V gene's germline CDR1 is SGDLS and CDR2 YYNGEE. V was trimmed by 0 bases and J by 12 bases, leaving 10 bases between them. This CDR3 reads CASSVESNRPLHF. The CDR3 region has the DNA TGTGCCAGCAGCGTAGAATCGAATCGACCCCTCCACTTT.

This clonotype was counted at least ten times. The library was built for alpha chains, so this beta chain is an off-target read and its size means little. The chain uses TRBV20-1 and TRBJ1-5; D uncertain. Trimming removed 6 bases at V and 0 bases at J, with 18 bases between. Germline V gene data show CDR1 as DFQATT and CDR2 as SNEGSKA (reference sequence). The CDR3 runs to 16 residues. CDR3 sequence (DNA): TGCAGTGCCGCGTACGGCGGATCTGATAGCAATCAGCCCCAGCATTTT. It translates to CSAAYGGSDSNQPQHF.

This clonotype ranks as medium-sized (0.01 to 0.1%). This beta chain was picked up by a library intended for alpha chains and is off target, so its count carries little meaning. J is TRBJ2-1 and V is TRBV20-1; D not resolved. Germline V gene sequence: CDR1 DFQATT, CDR2 SNEGSKA (reference sequence). Trimming stripped 2 bases from V and 4 bases from J, with 9 bases between. The CDR3 contains 13 residues. The CDR3 DNA follows: TGCAGTGCTAGATCAGACCGGTACAATGAGCAGTTCTTC. It codes for CSARSDRYNEQFF.

This clonotype showed up many times. As an off-target read in a library built for alpha chains, this beta chain has a frequency of little significance. This chain uses TRBV3-1 with TRBJ2-3; D is ambiguous. Between the trimmed V and J ends, which lost 1 base and 5 bases, there was a span of 1 base. The CDR3 extends over 11 amino acids. The V gene's germline CDR1 is LGHDT and CDR2 YNNKEL (reference sequence). The CDR3 reads CASSQVDTQYF. In DNA, the CDR3 is TGTGCCAGCAGCCAAGTAGATACGCAGTATTTT.